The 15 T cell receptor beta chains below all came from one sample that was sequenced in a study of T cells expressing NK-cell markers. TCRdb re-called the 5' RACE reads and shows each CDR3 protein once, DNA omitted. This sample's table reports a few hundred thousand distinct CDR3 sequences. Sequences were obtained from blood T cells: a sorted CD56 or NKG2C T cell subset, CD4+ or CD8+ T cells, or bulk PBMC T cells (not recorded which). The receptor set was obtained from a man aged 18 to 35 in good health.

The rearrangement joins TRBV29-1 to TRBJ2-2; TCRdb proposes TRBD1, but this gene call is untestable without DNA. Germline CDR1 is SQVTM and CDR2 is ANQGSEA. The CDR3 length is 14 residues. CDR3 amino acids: CSVSQGAVTGELFF.

The CDR3: CASSLVAASNEKLFF. The J gene is TRBJ1-4, the V gene TRBV7-9. Germline loops: CDR1 SEHNR, CDR2 FQNEAQ (reference sequence). This CDR3 region has 15 residues.

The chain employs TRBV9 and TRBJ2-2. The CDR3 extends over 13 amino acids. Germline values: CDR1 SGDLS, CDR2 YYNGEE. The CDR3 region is CASRGSATGELFF.

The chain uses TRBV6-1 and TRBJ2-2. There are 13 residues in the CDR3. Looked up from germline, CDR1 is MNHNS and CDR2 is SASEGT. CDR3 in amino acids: CASSELTVGELFF.

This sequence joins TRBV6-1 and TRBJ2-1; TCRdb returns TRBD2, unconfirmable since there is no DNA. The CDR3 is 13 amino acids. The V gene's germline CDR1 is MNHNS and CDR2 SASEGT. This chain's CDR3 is CASSLAGIDEQFF.

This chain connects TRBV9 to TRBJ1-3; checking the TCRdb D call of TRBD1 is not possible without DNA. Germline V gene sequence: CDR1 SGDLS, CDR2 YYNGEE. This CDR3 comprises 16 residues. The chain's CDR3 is CASSVSPGQGLNTIYF.

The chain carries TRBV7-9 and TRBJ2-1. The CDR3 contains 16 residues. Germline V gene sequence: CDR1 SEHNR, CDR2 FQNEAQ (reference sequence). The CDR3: CASSSARGTSYNEQFF. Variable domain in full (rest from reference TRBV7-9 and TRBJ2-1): DTGVSQNPRHKITKRGQNVTFRCDPISEHNRLYWYRQTLGQGPEFLTYFQNEAQLEKSRLLSDRFSAERPKGSFSTLEIQRTEQGDSAMYLCASSSARGTSYNEQFFGPGTRLTVL.

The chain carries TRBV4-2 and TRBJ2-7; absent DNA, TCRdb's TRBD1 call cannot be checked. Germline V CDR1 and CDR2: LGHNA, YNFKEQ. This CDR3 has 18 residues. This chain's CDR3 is CASSQVGAPGQVPHEQYF.

CDR3 region: CASSQVQTIDYGYTF. The chain combines TRBV4-1 with TRBJ1-2. The CDR3 is 15 amino acids. Germline CDR1 and CDR2: MGHRA and YSYEKL.

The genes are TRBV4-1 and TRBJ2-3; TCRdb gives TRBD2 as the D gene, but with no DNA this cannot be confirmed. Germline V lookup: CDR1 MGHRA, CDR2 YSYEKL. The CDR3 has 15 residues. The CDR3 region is CASSQDAAGGTAQYF.

This chain's CDR3 is CASGSTQRKAETQYF. The chain employs TRBV5-1 and TRBJ2-5. This CDR3 region has 15 residues. In germline, CDR1 is SGHRS, CDR2 YFSETQ.

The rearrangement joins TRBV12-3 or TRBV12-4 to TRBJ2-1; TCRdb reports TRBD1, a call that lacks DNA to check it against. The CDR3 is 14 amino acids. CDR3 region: CASPAGLSGNEQFF.

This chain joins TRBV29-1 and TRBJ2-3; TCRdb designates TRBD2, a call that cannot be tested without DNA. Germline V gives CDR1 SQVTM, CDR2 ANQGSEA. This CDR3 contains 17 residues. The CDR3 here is CSVGLWRQGMLTDTQYF.

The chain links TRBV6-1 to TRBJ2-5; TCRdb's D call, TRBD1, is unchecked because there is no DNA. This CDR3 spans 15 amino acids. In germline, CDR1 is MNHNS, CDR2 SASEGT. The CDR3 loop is CASSDPAGGRETQYF.

The CDR3 sequence is CASSYYRQGSNQPQHF. V and J are TRBV28 and TRBJ1-5; TCRdb returns TRBD1, unconfirmable since there is no DNA. The germline V gene encodes CDR1 MDHEN and CDR2 SYDVKM. The CDR3 covers 16 residues.